One sample yielded the 8 T cell receptor beta chains listed below, sequenced in a study of blood T cell repertoires in COVID-19. Measured with immunoSEQ multiplex PCR; TCRdb has only the in-frame clones, and not every one. This table has some 70,000 clones, around 85% appearing once. Sequences were obtained from peripheral blood. These receptors were taken from a woman in her fifties or sixties with acute or convalescent COVID-19.

This clone was seen only once. This chain uses TRBV27 with TRBJ1-6; D is unresolved. The CDR3 has 19 residues. Germline CDR1 and CDR2: MNHEY and SMNVEV (reference sequence). V lost 6 bases and J 5 bases, leaving 26 bases between the germline ends. CDR3 DNA: TGTGCCAGCAGCCCGTCCCGCTTCAGGCCGATGATCGATAATTCACCCCTCCACTTT. It encodes CASSPSRFRPMIDNSPLHF.

The gene calls are TRBV27 and TRBJ1-4; no reliable D call. This CDR3 has 17 residues. CDR1 is MNHEY, CDR2 SMNVEV, per germline (reference sequence). The V and J ends lost 3 bases and 7 bases respectively, with 21 bases between them. CDR3 sequence (DNA): TGTGCCAGCAGTTTTACAGTCGGCGGGGTAGGAGGTGAAAAACTGTTTTTT. Amino acid sequence: CASSFTVGGVGGEKLFF.

This chain's CDR3 is CASSPSGGENEQFF. Here the CDR3 DNA reads TGTGCCAGCAGCCCGAGCGGGGGCGAGAATGAGCAGTTCTTC. The chain joins TRBV28 to TRBJ2-1, with TRBD2 identical over 8 bases. With 6 bases clipped from V and 7 bases from J, the junction kept 8 bases outside the gene matches. The CDR3 is 14 residues long. CDR1 MDHEN and CDR2 SYDVKM come from the germline V gene.

The gene calls are TRBV2 and TRBJ1-2; D perhaps matches TRBD1 (6 bases). V was trimmed by 2 bases and J by 7 bases, leaving 17 bases between them. The CDR3 totals 15 residues. Germline assignment: CDR1 SNHLY and CDR2 FYNNEI. CDR3 in DNA: TGTGCCAGCAGTGAATCCAGGGGAAACCTATTTGGCTACACCTTC. Protein sequence: CASSESRGNLFGYTF.

The chain is built from TRBV5-6 and TRBJ1-1, with D perhaps matching TRBD1 (5 bases). From germline, CDR1 is SGHDT and CDR2 YYEEEE. The length of the CDR3 is 14 residues. V shed 0 bases and J shed 4 bases, with 10 bases lying between them. The CDR3 region is CASSLVGTSTEAFF. DNA for the CDR3: TGTGCCAGCAGCTTGGTGGGGACTAGCACTGAAGCTTTCTTT.

This sequence joins TRBV20-1 and TRBJ1-3, with D uncertain. V lost 3 bases to trimming and J lost 0 bases, with 9 bases between them. The CDR3 is 14 amino acids. CDR1 is DFQATT and CDR2 is SNEGSKA in the germline V gene (reference sequence). Written as DNA, the CDR3 is TGCAGTGCTAGTGCCACGAGCTCTGGAAACACCATATATTTT. Amino acid sequence: CSASATSSGNTIYF.

The chain has TRBV3-1 (or the pseudogene TRBV3-2) and TRBJ2-1; no reliable D call. The CDR3 has 13 amino acids. V lost 3 bases to trimming and J lost 5 bases, with 8 bases between them. Germline loops: CDR1 LGHDT, CDR2 YNNKEL (reference sequence). CDR3 sequence (DNA): TGTGCCAGCAGCCACCTTGCGAACAATGAGCAGTTCTTC. It codes for CASSHLANNEQFF.

The gene calls are TRBV6-2 or TRBV6-3 and TRBJ2-7; possible D gene TRBD2, 5 bases. CDR1 is MNHEY, CDR2 SVGEGT, per germline. The CDR3 extends over 14 amino acids. The germline V and J ends were trimmed by 5 bases and 3 bases, with 14 bases remaining between them. The CDR3 region has the DNA TGTGCCAGCAGTACACTCCGGGAATTCTACGAGCAGTACTTC. Protein sequence: CASSTLREFYEQYF.